This T cell receptor (beta chain) appears in the sequencing data of a study of shared clonotypes between healthy human individuals. Libraries were prepared by immunoSEQ multiplex PCR; TCRdb keeps only in-frame clonotypes and omits some of them. Of around 1.5 million clones listed, nearly 99% are singletons. General study results and limits: Shared clonotypes across all four donors exceeded non-shared ones in generation probability. The expectation was that sequencing depth would affect clonotype sharing among donors.

As for this clone: Antigen specificity is unknown.

Subsets obtained from CD4+ cells comprised CD45RA+ naive and CD45RA-negative memory cells. With 3 bases removed from V and 7 bases from J, the gap between germline ends came to 6 bases. From germline, CDR1 is DFQATT and CDR2 SNEGSKA (reference sequence). The CDR3 runs 11 residues. The chain couples TRBV20-1 to TRBJ1-4; D is unresolved. The sample consisted of naive CD4+ T cells sorted from blood. Subset reported: CD45RA+ positively selected. The sequence was collected from a young man in good health. The CDR3 reads CSASWGEKLFF. The DNA of the CDR3 is TGCAGTGCTAGTTGGGGTGAAAAACTGTTTTTT.